The entry that follows covers one T cell receptor beta chain sequence. Its antigen is still unknown. Base-call qualities are not available, and no considerably larger clone is one nucleotide away. CDR1 and CDR2 (SGHNT, YYREEE) derive from the germline V gene (reference sequence). V was cut back by 3 bases and J by 5 bases, leaving a gap of 20 bases between them. Reading from cysteine to phenylalanine, the CDR3 counts 17 amino acids. Only the CDR3 region is kept as DNA, spanning 51 bases read in frame from base 1. The data originate from a study of T cells in Graves' hyperthyroidism and ophthalmopathy (dated by TCRdb to about 2019). Study-wide context: Peripheral blood was sampled at the time of initial diagnosis, prior to any treatment. TCR Vbeta CDR3 sequencing of 130 to 150 peripheral blood samples (approximately 44 ophthalmopathy, some 75 hyperthyroidism and roughly 17 progressor patients) is reported in the paper. After sampling, hyperthyroidism patients received methimazole starting at 30 mg daily, and ophthalmopathy patients received high-dose intravenous methylprednisolone. An independent validation cohort of under 20 hyperthyroidism patients and more than 15 patients who later progressed to ophthalmopathy tested prospective prediction of ophthalmopathy. The 100 or so discovery patients were divided at random into training and test sets in a 7:3 ratio. TCR V-J signatures able to tell the groups apart were searched for in a discovery cohort of about a hundred patients, of whom roughly 42 had Graves' ophthalmopathy and about 60 had stable Graves' hyperthyroidism. The study also compared thyroid tissue and blood T-cell repertoires from over 5 Graves' hyperthyroidism patients. On the study overall, not on this receptor specifically: In validation, progression to ophthalmopathy was predicted by the model with nearly 71% sensitivity and 72.22% specificity, a median of about 6.4 months before onset. A 13 V-J signature model separated ophthalmopathy from stable hyperthyroidism, with about 88% sensitivity and about 81% specificity in cross-validation and 80%/75% in testing. Sample size was not statistically predetermined, and investigators were not blinded to group allocation. Most expanded thyroid clonotypes (frequency above 0.001) were also detected in blood, suggesting blood repertoires may reflect thyroid immune responses.

The TCR beta CDR3 regions were amplified from the RNA transcripts. For the first round of RT-PCR on the TCR CDR3, the HTBI primer set was used together with the Qiagen OneStep RT-PCR kit. The libraries were constructed in a second round of multiplex PCR and then size-selected and purified. Paired-end sequencing of the libraries was performed with 100 bp reads on an Illumina HiSeq2000. On the study's bioinformatics: SOAPnuke was used to process the raw data, removing reads that contained adapters or uncalled bases, had a mean Phred below 15, or lacked an exact match to the constant primer or identifier. COPE v1.2.5 was used to merge the high-quality paired reads, and each unique nucleotide sequence was defined as a clonotype. Clonotypes were aligned to IMGT TRBV, TRBD and TRBJ reference segments using MiTCR v1.1. Analysis was restricted to V-J combinations with a frequency above 0.0001, which covered about 99% of repertoires. A TCS score was defined as the ratio of F50 (clonal expansion) to E x V (chaos), with BLOSUM62-based TCRdist applied between CDR3 peptides within each V-J. Welch's t-statistics and random forest reduced several hundred V-J features to 13, which were used in a naive Bayes classifier (R e1071). TCRdb trimmed public reads at Q25 via fastp, called clones via MiXCR and kept in-frame beta chains. A single entry per CDR3 protein holds the most common genes and DNA from its merged rows. In this record, the V and J calls reflect TCRdb's handling and not the investigators' own analysis. For this sample the table gives 490,000 or so distinct CDR3 sequences, of which roughly 16% were detected only once. Of the sample, around 28% falls within the top ten clones.

Ophthalmopathy patients had moderately to severely active disease, Clinical Activity Score of at least 3, NOSPECS grade of at least 4, and duration under 3 months. The study excluded patients with uncontrolled infections, other autoimmune diseases, pregnancy or lactation. Clinical symptoms, serum thyroxine and TRAb, thyroid ultrasound, and orbital computed tomography formed the basis for the diagnoses. Ficoll-Paque density gradient centrifugation was used to isolate PBMCs from 9.5 to 10 ml of fresh peripheral blood. Total RNA was extracted with Trizol reagent, and quality was checked on an Agilent 2100 Bioanalyzer.

Sequenced material: blood. The receptor's source is a woman in her twenties or thirties with Graves' ophthalmopathy. The rearrangement joined TRBV5-4 to TRBJ1-4; no confident D gene assignment can be made. In nucleotide form, the sequence is TGTGCCAGCAGCTCTCCTTCAGCGAGGGCGGAGAATGAAAAACTGTTTTTT. The resulting protein is CASSSPSARAENEKLFF.